This T cell receptor (beta chain) stems from a study of blood T cell repertoires in COVID-19. Study at large: T cells, B-cell-depleted T cells, or PBMCs supplied cDNA or gDNA.

Libraries were prepared by immunoSEQ multiplex PCR; TCRdb keeps only in-frame clonotypes and omits some of them. The profile shows hundreds of thousands of clones, over 75% of them singletons. The sequenced material came from PBMCs or T cells enriched from blood (not recorded which). The TCR comes from a woman between 45 and 65 years old with acute COVID-19.

This chain's CDR3 is CASSRGGTSYEQYF. CDR3 in DNA: TGTGCCAGCAGCCGGGGAGGGACCTCCTACGAGCAGTACTTC. J is TRBJ2-7 and V is TRBV7-2; 7 bases line up with TRBD2. Trimming removed 5 bases from V and 0 bases from J; junction bases left unmatched: 4. Germline V gene data show CDR1 as SGHTA and CDR2 as FQGNSA. There are 14 residues in the CDR3.